This record covers a single T cell receptor (beta chain). This clonotype has ten or more counts. The clone's antigen remains unknown. Base qualities are not provided; no much larger clone lies one nucleotide away. The record originates from a study of early T cells in non-severe SARS-CoV-2 infection (dated by TCRdb to about 2021). Some background on the complete study: Bulk RNA from unsorted whole blood was used for TCR sequencing, so alpha and beta chains could not be paired.

The protocol used for the library was 5' RACE. Sequencing used a NextSeq 500. To correct for sequencing error and PCR bias, the TCR library protocol tagged individual cDNA molecules with unique molecular identifiers. Both TCR alpha and beta chains were sequenced, and tight co-correlation was observed between alpha and beta sequence abundances in each sample. The authors' pipeline ran thus. Decombinator V4 was used to perform V gene, J gene and CDR3 annotation of TCR sequences. TCRs were defined as expanded if a significant change between any two time points was detected under a Poisson model with p below 0.0001. Abundances of TCRs were expressed as counts per million after normalisation to the total number of TCRs sequenced in each sample. VDJdb, accessed on 1 November 2021, was searched for TCRs annotated for CMV, EBV and SARS-CoV-2, and TCRs annotated for more than one antigen were excluded. TCRdb took the public reads, trimmed them with fastp at Q25, ran MiXCR for clone calling and kept in-frame beta chains. Rows merge per CDR3 protein into single entries with the most common DNA and genes. These V and J calls derive from TCRdb rather than the authors' analysis. Counted in this sample were about 34,000 distinct CDR3 sequences; roughly 6% of them appeared once. The top ten hold roughly 7.1% of the sample.

What the authors observed across the whole study: VDJdb matching was skewed toward anti-spike CD8 responses and likely underestimated virus-specific expansions, missing private and CD4 specificities.

A case-control design nested within a healthcare worker cohort in London, UK, was used, with weekly nasopharyngeal swab PCR tests and blood sampling performed. Healthcare workers were recruited between 23 and 31 March 2020, during the week of the UK lockdown, and were followed weekly for up to roughly 15 weeks. The sample consisted of whole blood. This clonotype originated in an adult who was a healthcare worker with PCR-confirmed SARS-CoV-2 infection or an uninfected control (not recorded which).

The DNA sequence is TGCAGTGCTAGTAACCCGGGACAGGCCACAGATACGCAGTATTTT. This translates into CSASNPGQATDTQYF. The chain couples TRBV20-1 to TRBJ2-3; 8 junctional bases match TRBD1. Relative to germline, V is missing 3 bases and J is missing 2 bases, with 7 bases of the junction outside any gene match. Reading the germline V gene (reference sequence) gives CDR1 DFQATT and CDR2 SNEGSKA. The CDR3 sequence holds 15 residues, the cysteine and phenylalanine included. Only the CDR3 part of the read is kept: 45 bases, read in frame from the first base.